A selection of T cell receptor beta chains follows, all from one sample in a study of OX40 agonist ivuxolimab in advanced cancers. Profiled with immunoSEQ multiplex PCR; TCRdb holds only in-frame clones, not every one. The sample has approximately 76,000 clones, around 90% seen once. Here the sequenced sample was CD4+ or CD8+ T cells sorted from blood, taken in a trial of the OX40 agonist ivuxolimab. The receptors originated from an adult with an advanced solid tumor such as melanoma, head and neck, liver or kidney cancer. CDR3s include the opening cysteine and the closing phenylalanine or tryptophan.

j_gene,len,v_gene,CDR3aa
TRBJ2-1,13,TRBV7-6,CASSRGQGILEFF
TRBJ2-1,15,TRBV30,CAWRSGQGPFNEQFF
TRBJ2-3,14,TRBV7-7,CASMPTPHFYTQYF
TRBJ1-1,16,TRBV5-6,CASSFGTDLMNTEAFF
TRBJ1-2,16,TRBV4-2,CASSQEEIGLGYGYTF
TRBJ2-5,14,TRBV4-1,CASSHIGDRETQYF
TRBJ2-5,13,TRBV13,CASRADGGETQYF
TRBJ1-2,15,TRBV6-6,CASSYAPQGTNGYTF
TRBJ2-7,14,TRBV5-8,CASSWGTGSNEQYF
TRBJ2-1,15,TRBV6-5,CASSYSGTGRDEQFF
TRBJ1-3,20,TRBV7-6,CASSPQRADYGVRSGNTIYF
TRBJ2-1,16,TRBV4-3,CASSQDVQRGVDEQFF
TRBJ2-2,15,TRBV6-1,CASSEAGTATRELFF
TRBJ1-3,15,TRBV9,CASSVGDRAGNTIYF
TRBJ2-5,15,TRBV9,CASSALGGIQETQYF
TRBJ2-3,16,TRBV6-6,CASSYSPGGGTDTQYF
TRBJ2-7,14,TRBV7-9,CASSFGGSSYEQYF
TRBJ1-2,15,TRBV2,CASNPQRGLNYGYTF
TRBJ1-2,14,TRBV6-1,CASSEAQESHGYTF
TRBJ2-7,15,TRBV5-1,CASSLGQGLYYEQYF
TRBJ1-2,17,TRBV13,CASSSFRDRELLGGYTF
TRBJ1-2,13,TRBV27,CASSFGQSYGYTF
TRBJ2-7,16,TRBV2,CASIPRDRAGLNEQYF
TRBJ1-6,14,TRBV5-4,CASSLVFTGSPLHF
TRBJ2-5,14,TRBV7-7,CASSPTGGPETQYF
TRBJ2-3,18,TRBV7-6,CASSLGLAGALTEDTQYF
TRBJ2-7,14,TRBV7-6,CASAVGDYSYEQYF